This T cell receptor beta chain was sequenced for a study of cytomegalovirus exposure and HLA in healthy donors. The overall study: In a later analysis, it was reported that the roughly 130 validation repertoires had been produced on the same platform as the roughly 700 repertoires belonging to the first cohort.

The protocol was immunoSEQ multiplex PCR, while the TCRdb copy is restricted to in-frame clones and leaves out a portion. The data show 70,000 to 75,000 clones, 94% seen once. The approximately 120-subject validation cohort, separate from the 666-subject first cohort, included the donors. Points from the study as a whole: Most TCRs appeared rarely, but some public TCRs recurred in many donors.

With regard to this clone: Its target is not known.

In germline, CDR1 is GTSNPN, CDR2 SVGIG (reference sequence). The CDR3 has 13 residues. V was trimmed by 3 bases and J by 4 bases, leaving 12 bases between them. The chain carries TRBV30 and TRBJ1-2; D is unresolved. This TCR derives from a woman younger than 35 in good health and CMV-seropositive. The sequenced material came from PBMCs. In nucleotides, the CDR3 is TGTGCCTGGAGCTTCCGGGATACCTATGGCTACACCTTC. It translates to CAWSFRDTYGYTF.